The sequence of this T cell receptor (beta chain) was determined in a study of metastatic and nonmetastatic thyroid tumors. About the research overall: Thyroid patients, malignant and benign, had repertoires compared across blood and tumor or nodule tissue.

General observations from the study: A significant increase in TCR beta diversity was reportedly seen in malignant thyroid tumors relative to benign nodules, in blood and tumor.

Prior to thyroid surgery, none of the patients had received any treatment. Under the authors' procedure: Using the CDR3 differences seen across clinicopathological groups, the authors built a distant-metastasis classifier for papillary thyroid cancer, which was meant to discriminate distant-metastatic patients. TCRdb used MiXCR to call clones anew from the PCR reads. The V and J calls and clone size are TCRdb's, not the authors'. This sample yields 21,000 or so clones, of which roughly 9.8% are seen a single time; roughly 30% belongs to the top ten. This clone occurred many times. Its matching antigen is unknown. With V trimmed by 6 bases and J by 7 bases, 4 bases remained unmatched. CDR1 is SNHLY, CDR2 FYNNEI, per germline. The CDR3 runs to 15 residues.

This sequence originates from a female donor with papillary thyroid cancer or a benign thyroid nodule (not recorded which). Some clones in this sample may be carry-over from other donors' samples. This chain uses TRBV2 with TRBJ2-1; TRBD2 matches 15 bases. The sample taken for sequencing was blood. The CDR3 DNA reads as TGTGCCAGCAGCCCCGGGACTAGCGGGAGGAATGAGCAGTTCTTC. As protein: CASSPGTSGRNEQFF.